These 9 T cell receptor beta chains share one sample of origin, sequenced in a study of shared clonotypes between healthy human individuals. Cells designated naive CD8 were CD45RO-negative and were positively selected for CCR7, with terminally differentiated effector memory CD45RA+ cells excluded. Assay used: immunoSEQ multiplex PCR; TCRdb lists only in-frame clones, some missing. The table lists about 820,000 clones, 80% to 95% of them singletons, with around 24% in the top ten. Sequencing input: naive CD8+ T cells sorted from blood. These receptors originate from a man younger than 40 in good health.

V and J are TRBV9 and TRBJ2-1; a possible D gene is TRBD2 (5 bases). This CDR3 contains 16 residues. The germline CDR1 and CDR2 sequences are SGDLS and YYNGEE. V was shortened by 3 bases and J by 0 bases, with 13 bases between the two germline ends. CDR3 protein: CASSADLGSSYNEQFF. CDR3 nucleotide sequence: TGTGCCAGCAGCGCTGACCTGGGGAGCTCCTACAATGAGCAGTTCTTC.

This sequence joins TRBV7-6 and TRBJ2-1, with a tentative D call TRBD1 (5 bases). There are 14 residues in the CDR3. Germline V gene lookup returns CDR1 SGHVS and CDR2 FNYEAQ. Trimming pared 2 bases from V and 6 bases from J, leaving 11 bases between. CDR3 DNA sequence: TGTGCCAGCAGCTTATTTGGAAGGGGCAATGAGCAGTTCTTC. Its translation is CASSLFGRGNEQFF.

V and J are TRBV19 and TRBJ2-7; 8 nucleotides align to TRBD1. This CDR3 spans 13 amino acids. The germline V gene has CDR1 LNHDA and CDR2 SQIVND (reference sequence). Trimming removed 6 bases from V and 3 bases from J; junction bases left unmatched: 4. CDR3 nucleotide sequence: TGTGCCAGTAGCTGGGACAGGAACTACGAGCAGTACTTC. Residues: CASSWDRNYEQYF.

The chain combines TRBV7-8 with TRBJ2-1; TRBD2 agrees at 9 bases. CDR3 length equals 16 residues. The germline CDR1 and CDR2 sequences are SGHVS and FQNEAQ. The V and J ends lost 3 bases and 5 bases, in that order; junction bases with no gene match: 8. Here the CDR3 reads CASSFSSGEAHNEQFF. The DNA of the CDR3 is TGTGCCAGCAGCTTCTCTAGCGGGGAGGCCCACAATGAGCAGTTCTTC.

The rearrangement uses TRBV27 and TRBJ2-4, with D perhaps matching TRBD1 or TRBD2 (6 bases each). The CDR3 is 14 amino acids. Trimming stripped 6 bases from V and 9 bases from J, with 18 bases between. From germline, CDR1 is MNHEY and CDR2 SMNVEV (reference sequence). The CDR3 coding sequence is TGTGCCAGCAGCCACGGTGGGGGGCAGGGCATTCAGTACTTC. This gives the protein CASSHGGGQGIQYF.

The CDR3 nucleotides are TGTGCCAGCAGCCCAACGGGACGGGATTCCTACGAGCAGTACTTC. This gives the protein CASSPTGRDSYEQYF. V is TRBV25-1 and J is TRBJ2-7; D assignment may be TRBD1 or TRBD2 (5 bases each). Germline V CDR1 and CDR2: MGHDK, SYGVNS. This CDR3 is 15 amino acids long. The V end lost 6 bases, the J end lost 1 base, and 16 bases lay between the germline ends.

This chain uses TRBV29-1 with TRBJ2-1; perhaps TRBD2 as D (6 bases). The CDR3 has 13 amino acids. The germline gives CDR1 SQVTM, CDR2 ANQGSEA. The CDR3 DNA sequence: TGCTCGTTGATGGCAGGGACTTACAATGAGCAGTTCTTC. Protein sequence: CSLMAGTYNEQFF.

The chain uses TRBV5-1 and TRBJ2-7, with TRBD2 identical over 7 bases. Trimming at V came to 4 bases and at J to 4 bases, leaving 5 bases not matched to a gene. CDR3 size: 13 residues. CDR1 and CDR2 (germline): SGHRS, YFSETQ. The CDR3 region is CASSPYSGYEQYF. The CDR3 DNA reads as TGCGCCAGCAGCCCTTATAGCGGGTACGAGCAGTACTTC. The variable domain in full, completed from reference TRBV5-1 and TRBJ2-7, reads KAGVTQTPRYLIKTRGQQVTLSCSPISGHRSVSWYQQTPGQGLQFLFEYFSETQRNKGNFPGRFSGRQFSNSRSEMNVSTLELGDSALYLCASSPYSGYEQYFGPGTRLTVT.

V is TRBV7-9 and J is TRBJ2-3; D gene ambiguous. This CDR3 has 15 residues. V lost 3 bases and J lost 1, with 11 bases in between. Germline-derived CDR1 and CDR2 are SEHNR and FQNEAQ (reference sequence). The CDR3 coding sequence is TGTGCCAGCAGCTTTATCGCGGCCCGCACAGATACGCAGTATTTT. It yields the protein CASSFIAARTDTQYF. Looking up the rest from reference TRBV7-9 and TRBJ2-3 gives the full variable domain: DTGVSQNPRHKITKRGQNVTFRCDPISEHNRLYWYRQTLGQGPEFLTYFQNEAQLEKSRLLSDRFSAERPKGSFSTLEIQRTEQGDSAMYLCASSFIAARTDTQYFGPGTRLTVL.